This T cell receptor beta chain was profiled in a study of blood T cell repertoires in COVID-19. Looking at the study overall: From T cells, B-cell-depleted T cells, or PBMCs came the material, which was cDNA or gDNA.

The CDR3 has 14 amino acids. V shed 3 bases and J 5 bases; nucleotides not matched to a gene: 4. Germline V CDR1 and CDR2: SGHVS, FQNEAQ. In this sample, this clone turned up once. Sequenced by immunoSEQ multiplex PCR; TCRdb stores in-frame clones only, minus some. The table has 210,000 or so clones, about 92% seen once. V is TRBV7-8 and J is TRBJ2-5; 9 positions match TRBD2. This clonotype was sampled from a man aged 25-45 years with acute or convalescent COVID-19. Sequenced material: peripheral blood. CDR3 in DNA: TGTGCCAGCAGCTTCCTTGCGGGAGGGGAGACCCAGTACTTC. This gives the protein CASSFLAGGETQYF. The whole variable domain, filled in from reference TRBV7-8 and TRBJ2-5, reads GAGVSQSPRYKVAKRGQDVALRCDPISGHVSLFWYQQALGQGPEFLTYFQNEAQLDKSGLPSDRFFAERPEGSVSTLKIQRTQQEDSAVYLCASSFLAGGETQYFGPGTRLLVL.